The 11 T cell receptor beta chains presented below share a single source sample, sequenced in a study of esophageal squamous cell carcinoma under preoperative chemotherapy. Specified time point: before preoperative PTX-NDP chemotherapy. MiXCR was run by TCRdb on the PCR reads, yielding one entry per CDR3 protein. The profile shows just over 30,000 distinct CDR3 sequences, roughly 50% of them singletons. Collection took place from a patient given preoperative chemotherapy. The receptor source for this set is a human donor with esophageal squamous cell carcinoma. The donor label of this sample is uncertain.

The chain has TRBV12-3 or TRBV12-4 and TRBJ2-1, with unresolved D. The CDR3 contains 15 residues. Trimming took off 3 bases at V and 6 bases at J, with 15 bases between the two ends. Here the CDR3 reads CASSFGRPVGNEQFF. The CDR3 nucleotides read TGTGCCAGCAGTTTTGGCAGGCCGGTAGGCAATGAGCAGTTCTTC.

A note on this clonotype: Sequence at one end of the junction differs from germline and may be a read error. V is TRBV7-6 and J is TRBJ2-3; TRBD2 matches 7 bases. Germline CDR1 and CDR2: SGHVS and FNYEAQ. This CDR3 is 15 amino acids long. In DNA form, the CDR3 reads TGTGCCAGGGGCGATGGCGGAGGTGCGGGAGATACCCAGTATTTC. This translates into CARGDGGGAGDTQYF.

Note on this clonotype: Its ends do not fully match the called genes, so a read error is possible. V usage is TRBV7-8 and J usage is TRBJ2-5; perhaps D is TRBD1 or TRBD2 (6 bases each). Germline CDR1 is SGHVS and CDR2 is FQNEAQ. This CDR3 spans 15 amino acids. This CDR3 is CARGLGGRDQEIQYF. The CDR3 region has the DNA TGTGCCAGGGGGCTCGGGGGCCGAGACCAAGAGATCCAGTACTTC.

This clonotype was recorded many times. J is TRBJ2-1 and V is TRBV6-5, with D uncertain. TRBJ2-7 explains the end of the DNA better; the J call may be wrong. The germline V gene has CDR1 MNHEY and CDR2 SVGAGI. This CDR3 is 13 amino acids long. The CDR3 DNA follows: TGTGCCAGCAGTTACTCGAATGCTCGCGAGCAGTACTTC. It is translated as CASSYSNAREQYF.

V usage is TRBV12-5 and J usage is TRBJ2-5; D is possibly TRBD2 (5 bases). V lost 4 bases and J lost 0, with 6 bases in between. Germline CDR1 reads LGHNT; CDR2 reads FRNRAP. The CDR3 totals 13 residues. CDR3 bases: TGTGCTAGTGGTTCCGGGGACCAAGAGACCCAGTACTTC. Its translation is CASGSGDQETQYF.

This clonotype was seen repeatedly, ten times or more. At one end, the junction sequence differs from germline, possibly due to a read error. The chain couples TRBV11-3 to TRBJ2-2, with TRBD1 matching 7 bases. This CDR3 is built from 16 residues. CDR1 is SGHNT, CDR2 YENEEA, per germline. The chain's CDR3 is CASSSSGTVNTGELFF. DNA for the CDR3: TGTGCCAGCAGCTCGTCCGGGACAGTCAACACGGGGGAGCTGTTTTTT. The variable domain in full, completed from reference TRBV11-3 and TRBJ2-2, reads EAGVVQSPRYKIIEKKQPVAFWCNPISGHNTLYWYLQNLGQGPELLIRYENEEAVDDSQLPKDRFSAERLKGVDSTLKIQPAELGDSAVYLCASSSSGTVNTGELFFGEGSRLTVL.

As to this clonotype: One base away lies a much larger clone, so this may be a sequencing read error. The V and J genes are TRBV15 and TRBJ2-1; maybe TRBD2 (6 bases). Gene TRBJ2-7 matches the end of the DNA better, so the J call may be wrong. The germline V gene encodes CDR1 LNHNV and CDR2 YYDKDF (reference sequence). The CDR3 sequence is 18 residues long. For the CDR3, the DNA is TGTGCCACCAGCAGCGCCGGGGGTAGGCGGAGCTCCTACAATGAGCAGTACTTC. This sequence encodes CATSSAGGRRSSYNEQYF.

The gene calls are TRBV11-3 and TRBJ2-3; a possible D gene is TRBD2 (6 bases). V was cut by 4 bases and J by 0 bases, with 8 bases left in between. Per germline, CDR1 SGHNT and CDR2 YENEEA. CDR3 size: 14 residues. CDR3 residues: CASSWTTSTDTQYF. In DNA form, the CDR3 reads TGTGCCAGCAGCTGGACTACTAGCACAGATACGCAGTATTTT.

V usage is TRBV7-2 and J usage is TRBJ2-4; D may be TRBD1 (6 bases). Germline V gene lookup returns CDR1 SGHTA and CDR2 FQGNSA. The CDR3 sequence is 15 residues long. The V and J ends lost 9 bases and 10 bases respectively, with 25 bases between them. The CDR3 sequence: CARGLGGGGKEIQYF. DNA of the CDR3: TGTGCCAGGGGCTTAGGGGGTGGTGGCAAAGAGATTCAGTACTTC.

The chain recombines TRBV12-3 or TRBV12-4 with TRBJ2-1; D ambiguous. The J call is uncertain, as TRBJ2-7 better fits the DNA end. The CDR3 loop spans 15 amino acids. CDR3 in DNA: TGTGCCAGCAGGTCCCAAAAGCATTCAACCTACGAGCAGTACTTC. It yields the protein CASRSQKHSTYEQYF.

This CDR3 is CARGLLAVSTGTQYF. The CDR3 nucleotides read TGTGCCAGGGGCCTCCTGGCTGTGAGCACCGGGACGCAGTATTTT. The chain recombines TRBV7-6 with TRBJ2-3; D is unresolved. Germline loops: CDR1 SGHVS, CDR2 FNYEAQ. The ends were cut back, 9 bases at V and 9 bases at J, with 25 bases in the middle. The CDR3 has 15 amino acids.